This T cell receptor beta chain is from a study of Graves' ophthalmopathy and Graves' hyperthyroidism. Germline V gene data show CDR1 as SGHAT and CDR2 as FQNNGV. V was clipped by 1 base and J by 1 base, with 17 bases between them. This CDR3 region has 18 residues. This clonotype was counted at least ten times. Its antigen is currently unknown. The sequenced template was RNA, covering the TCR beta CDR3 region. Second-round multiplex PCR came after first-round RT-PCR with HTBI primers. TCRdb reprocessed the multiplex PCR reads with MiXCR, giving one entry per CDR3 protein. The sample contains under 800,000 distinct CDR3 sequences, about 20% of which appear only once. The study's findings and limits: Discriminating ophthalmopathy from stable hyperthyroidism, a 13-signature model attained a sensitivity of around 87% and a specificity of almost 83%.

This chain connects TRBV11-2 to TRBJ1-5, with D possibly being TRBD1 (5 bases). Input material: peripheral blood. This receptor was taken from a woman younger than 35 with stable Graves' hyperthyroidism. Some clones in this sample may be carry-over from other donors' samples. CDR3 amino acids: CASSLGTPGLRSNQPQHF. Here the CDR3 DNA reads TGTGCCAGCAGCTTAGGGACACCGGGACTCAGAAGCAATCAGCCCCAGCATTTT.